This T cell receptor (beta chain) was documented in a study of blood T cell repertoires in COVID-19. Study overall: There were acute and convalescent COVID-19 samples, and they came from the United States, Italy and Spain. Sample material is recorded as cDNA or gDNA derived from T cells, B-cell-depleted T cells, or PBMCs.

This CDR3 contains 15 residues. In germline, CDR1 is MNHEY, CDR2 SVGAGI. Trimming removed 10 bases at V and 5 bases at J, with 23 bases between. This clone came up once. Source study methods: Reference gene primers were amplified, and this amplification served to estimate nucleated cell counts. Sequencing was performed with immunoSEQ multiplex PCR; in TCRdb, only in-frame clones are kept and a portion is missing. V, J and clone size are those of that table, while D and trimming were read from the DNA. The sample has 35,000 to 45,000 clones; 70% to 90% are singletons. The clonotype was recovered from a man between 65 and 85 years old with acute or convalescent COVID-19. This chain joins TRBV6-5 and TRBJ2-5; D possibly corresponds to TRBD2 (5 bases). Sequenced input: peripheral blood. The CDR3 is CATRLSSGNVETQYF. DNA for the CDR3: TGTGCCACCCGTCTTTCTTCCGGGAATGTGGAGACCCAGTACTTC.